This T cell receptor (beta chain) was captured in a study of CD8+CD57+ T cells in acquired aplastic anemia. About the research overall: There were about 10.8 million reads, on average, for CD4+ cells from healthy donors.

Worth noting for this clonotype: The antigen is undetermined.

Regarding the study as a whole: It was found that fewer than 35 CD8+ CDR3 sequences were shared between patients and controls.

Investigators profiled TCR beta VDJ and CDR3 from genomic DNA template. TCRdb re-called the reads with MiXCR, one entry per CDR3 protein. The sample includes roughly 170,000 distinct CDR3 sequences, under 75% of them seen just once. Trimming took 5 bases from V and 5 from J, leaving 21 bases between them. The CDR3 length is 16 residues. Germline values: CDR1 LGHNA, CDR2 YNFKEQ. The sequenced material came from sorted CD4+, CD8+, or CD8+CD57+ T cells (not recorded which) from PBMCs. The TCR sequence derives from a human donor in good health. The V gene is TRBV4-2, the J gene TRBJ2-5; no definite D call. As DNA, the CDR3 is TGTGCCAGCAGCTGGGCTTGGGCAGCTGGTGGGGAGACCCAGTACTTC. Encoded protein: CASSWAWAAGGETQYF.